These 3 T cell receptor beta chains came from one sample sequenced in a study of blood T cell repertoires in COVID-19. The assay was immunoSEQ multiplex PCR, and TCRdb's table has in-frame clones only and misses some. The data hold 45,000 to 70,000 clones, with 82% observed a single time. The sample consisted of peripheral blood. The receptors come from a woman aged 55-69 years with acute or convalescent COVID-19.

The V gene is TRBV4-2, the J gene TRBJ2-5; D is undetermined. The CDR3 consists of 15 residues. The germline gives CDR1 LGHNA, CDR2 YNFKEQ. V was pared by 1 base and J by 5 bases, with 14 bases between. This CDR3 reads CASSQAILELETQYF. In nucleotides, the CDR3 is TGTGCCAGCAGCCAAGCTATTTTAGAGTTGGAGACCCAGTACTTC.

This clone appeared a few times. The V and J genes are TRBV2 and TRBJ1-1; tentatively, D is TRBD1 (6 bases). The V and J ends lost 6 bases and 10 bases respectively, with 12 bases between them. CDR1 is SNHLY and CDR2 is FYNNEI in the germline V gene. CDR3 length: 11 residues. The CDR3 DNA reads as TGTGCCAGCAGCCCTAGGGGGGGAGCTTTCTTT. As protein: CASSPRGGAFF.

J is TRBJ1-4 and V is TRBV11-2; D is uncertain. Per the germline V gene, CDR1 is SGHAT and CDR2 is FQNNGV. Trimming took off 1 base at V and 6 bases at J, with 12 bases between the two ends. There are 15 residues in the CDR3. This CDR3 reads CASSLARAQDEKLFF. The CDR3, as DNA: TGTGCCAGCAGCTTAGCGAGGGCCCAGGATGAAAAACTGTTTTTT.